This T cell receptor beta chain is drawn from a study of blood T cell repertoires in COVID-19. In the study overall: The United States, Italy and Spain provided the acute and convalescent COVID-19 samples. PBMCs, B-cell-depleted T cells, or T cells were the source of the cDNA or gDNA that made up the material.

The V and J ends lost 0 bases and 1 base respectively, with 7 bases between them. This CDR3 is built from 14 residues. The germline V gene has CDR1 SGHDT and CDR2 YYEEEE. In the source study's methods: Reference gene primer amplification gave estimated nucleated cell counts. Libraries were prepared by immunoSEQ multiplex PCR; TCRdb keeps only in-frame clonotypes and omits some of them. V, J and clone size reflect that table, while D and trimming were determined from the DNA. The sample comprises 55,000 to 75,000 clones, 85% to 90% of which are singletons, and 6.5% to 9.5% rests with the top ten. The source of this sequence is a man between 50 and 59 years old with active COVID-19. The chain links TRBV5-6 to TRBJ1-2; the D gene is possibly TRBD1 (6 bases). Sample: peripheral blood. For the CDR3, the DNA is TGTGCCAGCAGCTTGGAGGGGGTTAACTATGGCTACACCTTC. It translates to CASSLEGVNYGYTF. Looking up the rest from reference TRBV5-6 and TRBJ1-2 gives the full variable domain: DAGVTQSPTHLIKTRGQQVTLRCSPKSGHDTVSWYQQALGQGPQFIFQYYEEEERQRGNFPDRFSGHQFPNYSSELNVNALLLGDSALYLCASSLEGVNYGYTFGSGTRLTVV.